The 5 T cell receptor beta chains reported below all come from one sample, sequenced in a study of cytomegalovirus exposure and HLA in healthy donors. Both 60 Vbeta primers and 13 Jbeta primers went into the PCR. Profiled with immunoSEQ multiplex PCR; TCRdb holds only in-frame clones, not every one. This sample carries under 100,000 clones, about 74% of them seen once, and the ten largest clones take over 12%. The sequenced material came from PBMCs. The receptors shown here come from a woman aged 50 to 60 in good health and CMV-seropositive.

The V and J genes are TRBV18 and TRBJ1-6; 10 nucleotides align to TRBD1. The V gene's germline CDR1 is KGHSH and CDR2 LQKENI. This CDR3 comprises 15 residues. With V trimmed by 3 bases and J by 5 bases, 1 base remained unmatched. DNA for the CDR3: TGTGCCAGCTCACCCGGACAGGGGGATAATTCACCCCTCCACTTT. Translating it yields CASSPGQGDNSPLHF.

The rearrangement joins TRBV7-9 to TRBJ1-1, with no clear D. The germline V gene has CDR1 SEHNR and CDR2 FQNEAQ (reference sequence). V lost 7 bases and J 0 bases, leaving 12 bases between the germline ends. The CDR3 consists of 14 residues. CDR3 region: CASTPPELNTEAFF. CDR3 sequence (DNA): TGTGCCAGCACCCCCCCAGAACTGAACACTGAAGCTTTCTTT.

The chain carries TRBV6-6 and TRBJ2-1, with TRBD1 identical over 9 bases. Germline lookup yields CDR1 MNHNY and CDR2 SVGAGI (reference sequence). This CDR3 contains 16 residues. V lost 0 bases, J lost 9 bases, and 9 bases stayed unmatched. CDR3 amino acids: CASSYSMGTGYGEQFF. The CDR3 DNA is TGTGCCAGCAGTTACTCAATGGGGACAGGGTATGGTGAGCAGTTCTTC.

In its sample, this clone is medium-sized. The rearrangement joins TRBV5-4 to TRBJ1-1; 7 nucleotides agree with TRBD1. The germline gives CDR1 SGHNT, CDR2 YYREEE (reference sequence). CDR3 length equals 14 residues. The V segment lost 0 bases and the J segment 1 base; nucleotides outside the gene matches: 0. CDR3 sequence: CASSLGTGNTEAFF. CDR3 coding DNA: TGTGCCAGCAGCTTGGGGACAGGGAACACTGAAGCTTTCTTT.

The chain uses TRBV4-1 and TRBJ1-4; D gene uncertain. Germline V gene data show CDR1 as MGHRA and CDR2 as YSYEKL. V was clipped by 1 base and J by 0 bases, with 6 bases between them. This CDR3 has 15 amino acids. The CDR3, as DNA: TGCGCCAGCAGCCAAGTACAGTCAACTAATGAAAAACTGTTTTTT. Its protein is CASSQVQSTNEKLFF.